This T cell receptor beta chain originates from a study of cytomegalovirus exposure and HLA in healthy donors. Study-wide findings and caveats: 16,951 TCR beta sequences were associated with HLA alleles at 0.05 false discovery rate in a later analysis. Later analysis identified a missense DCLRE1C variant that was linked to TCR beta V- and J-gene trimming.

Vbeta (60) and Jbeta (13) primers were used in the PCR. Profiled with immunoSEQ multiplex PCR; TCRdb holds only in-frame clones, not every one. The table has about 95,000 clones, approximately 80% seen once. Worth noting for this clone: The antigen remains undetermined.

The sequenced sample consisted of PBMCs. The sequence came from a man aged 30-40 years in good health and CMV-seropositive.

The CDR3 reads CASSSSRDSEAFF. CDR3 DNA: TGCGCCAGCAGCTCGTCCCGGGACAGTGAAGCTTTCTTT. The chain has TRBV5-1 and TRBJ1-1, with 7 bases identical to TRBD1. With V trimmed by 3 bases and J by 7 bases, 6 bases remained unmatched. From germline, CDR1 is SGHRS and CDR2 YFSETQ. The CDR3 contains 13 residues.